There are many counts of the clone carrying this T cell receptor beta chain. For repertoire sequencing, the TCR beta CDR3 regions were amplified from RNA transcripts. Following a first-round RT-PCR that used HTBI primers, a second-round multiplex PCR was carried out. TCRdb re-derived calls from the multiplex PCR reads in MiXCR, one entry per CDR3 protein. The data hold almost 750,000 distinct CDR3 sequences, with roughly 40% observed a single time. This entry is derived from a study of Graves' ophthalmopathy and Graves' hyperthyroidism. This CDR3 spans 15 amino acids. Trimming left V 2 bases short and J 6 bases short, with 16 bases between. CDR1 DFQATT and CDR2 SNEGSKA come from the germline V gene (reference sequence).

Sample: peripheral blood. V and J are TRBV20-1 and TRBJ1-4, with D uncertain. This sequence was found in an adult man with Graves' ophthalmopathy. CDR3 sequence: CSARPQVGHYEKLFF. The CDR3 nucleotides read TGCAGTGCTAGACCTCAAGTTGGCCATTATGAAAAACTGTTTTTT.